The T cell receptor (beta chain) under discussion was sequenced for a study of T cell responses to AZD1222 COVID-19 vaccine. Method: immunoSEQ multiplex PCR; TCRdb's copy keeps in-frame clones and lacks some. The sample yields 95,000 to 150,000 clones, more than 75% seen once. Study-wide findings and caveats: Spike-wide vaccine-associated CD4 TCRs dominated at 160-218 and 743-854. Donor demographics were predominantly white British with a female majority; clonal diversity may be underestimated. It was only after the peak T cell response that any repertoires were sampled.

Germline-derived CDR1 and CDR2 are LGHNA and YSLEER. The CDR3 is made up of 18 amino acids. V dropped 0 bases and J dropped 0 bases, with 15 bases sitting between them. Of note for this clone: Its antigen remains unidentified.

This rearrangement joins TRBV4-3 to TRBJ1-5; no reliable D call. Sequences were derived from peripheral blood, sampled on day 0 of AZD1222 vaccination. This receptor was obtained from an adult in good health. CDR3 nucleotide sequence: TGCGCCAGCAGCCAAGACATTGCGGGAGCTTATAGCAATCAGCCCCAGCATTTT. It is translated as CASSQDIAGAYSNQPQHF.